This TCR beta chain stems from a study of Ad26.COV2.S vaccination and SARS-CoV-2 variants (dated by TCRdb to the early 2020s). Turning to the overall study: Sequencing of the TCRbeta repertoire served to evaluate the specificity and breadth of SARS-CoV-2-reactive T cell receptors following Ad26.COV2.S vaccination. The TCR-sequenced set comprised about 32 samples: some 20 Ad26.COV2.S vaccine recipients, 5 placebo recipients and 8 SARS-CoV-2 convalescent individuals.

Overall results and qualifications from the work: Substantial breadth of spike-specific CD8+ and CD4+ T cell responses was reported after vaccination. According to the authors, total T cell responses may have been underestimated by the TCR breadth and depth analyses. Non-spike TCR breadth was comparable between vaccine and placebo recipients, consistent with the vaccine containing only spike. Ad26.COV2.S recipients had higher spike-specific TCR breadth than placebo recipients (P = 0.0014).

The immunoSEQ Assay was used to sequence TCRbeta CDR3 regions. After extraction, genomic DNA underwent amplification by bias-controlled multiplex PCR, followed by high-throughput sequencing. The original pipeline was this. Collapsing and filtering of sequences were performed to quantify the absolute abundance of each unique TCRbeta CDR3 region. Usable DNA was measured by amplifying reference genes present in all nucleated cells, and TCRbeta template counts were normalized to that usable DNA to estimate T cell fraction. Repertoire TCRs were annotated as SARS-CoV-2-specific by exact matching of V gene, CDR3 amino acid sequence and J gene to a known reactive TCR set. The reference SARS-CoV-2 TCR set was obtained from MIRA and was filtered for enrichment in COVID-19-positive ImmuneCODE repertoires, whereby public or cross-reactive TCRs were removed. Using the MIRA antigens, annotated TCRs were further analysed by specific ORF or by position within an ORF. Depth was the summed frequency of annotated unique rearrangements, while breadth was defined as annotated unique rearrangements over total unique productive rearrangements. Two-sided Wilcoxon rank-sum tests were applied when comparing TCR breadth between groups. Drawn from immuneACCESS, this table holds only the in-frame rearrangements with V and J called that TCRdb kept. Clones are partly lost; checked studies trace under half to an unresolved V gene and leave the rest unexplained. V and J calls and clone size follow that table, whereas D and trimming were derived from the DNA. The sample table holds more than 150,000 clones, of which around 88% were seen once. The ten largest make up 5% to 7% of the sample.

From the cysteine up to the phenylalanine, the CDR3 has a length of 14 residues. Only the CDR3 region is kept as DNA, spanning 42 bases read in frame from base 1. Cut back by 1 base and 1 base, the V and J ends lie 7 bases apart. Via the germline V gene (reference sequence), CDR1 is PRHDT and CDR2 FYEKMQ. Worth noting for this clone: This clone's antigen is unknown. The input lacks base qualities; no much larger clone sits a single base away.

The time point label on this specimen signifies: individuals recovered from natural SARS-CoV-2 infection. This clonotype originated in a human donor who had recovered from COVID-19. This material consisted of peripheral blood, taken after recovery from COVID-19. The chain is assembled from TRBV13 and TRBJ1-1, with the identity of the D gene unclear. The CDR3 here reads CASSLERKNTEAFF. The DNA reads TGTGCCAGCAGCTTAGAACGGAAGAACACTGAAGCTTTCTTT.